This is a list of T cell receptor beta chains from one sample in a study of cytomegalovirus exposure and HLA in healthy donors. Data came from immunoSEQ multiplex PCR; TCRdb stores just in-frame clones and leaves some out. The table lists approximately 75,000 clones, 84% of them singletons. Material: PBMCs. The receptor set was obtained from a man in his 70s in good health and CMV-seropositive. Both conserved end residues are trimmed from each CDR3. D genes are given only for firm matches. Not every row has a clone size; where given, it reads once, few, many or a size class.

D: .; size: .; V: TRBV5-1; J: TRBJ2-5; CDR3: ASSPGALETQY
D: TRBD2; size: .; V: TRBV5-1; J: TRBJ2-1; CDR3: ASSQFSGRANEQF
D: TRBD2; size: .; V: TRBV27; J: TRBJ2-5; CDR3: ATSAGGVVETQY
D: .; size: .; V: TRBV30; J: TRBJ1-4; CDR3: AWSARGGNEKLF
D: .; size: .; V: TRBV1; J: TRBJ2-2; CDR3: TSSAQGSSGELF
D: .; size: few; V: TRBV9; J: TRBJ1-1; CDR3: ASSVVPGDTEAF
D: TRBD1; size: .; V: TRBV10-1; J: TRBJ2-1; CDR3: ASSEGTGGALRDEQF
D: .; size: .; V: TRBV25-1; J: TRBJ2-7; CDR3: ASGQNRGGEQY
D: TRBD2; size: .; V: TRBV7-2; J: TRBJ2-5; CDR3: ASSYPRLAGGGETQY
D: TRBD2; size: once; V: TRBV6-1; J: TRBJ2-1; CDR3: AGTSGSYNEQF
D: .; size: once; V: TRBV28; J: TRBJ2-3; CDR3: AVSGSTDTQY
D: TRBD2; size: few; V: TRBV6-4; J: TRBJ2-1; CDR3: ASRLQGGGAHNEQF
D: .; size: .; V: TRBV2; J: TRBJ1-4; CDR3: ASSFSTVEGEKLF
D: .; size: .; V: TRBV7-3; J: TRBJ2-1; CDR3: ASSFTATSGEQF
D: TRBD2; size: .; V: TRBV6-5; J: TRBJ2-1; CDR3: ASSYGLAGGHEQF
D: TRBD2; size: .; V: TRBV5-6; J: .; CDR3: ASLKGGAYEQY
D: .; size: .; V: TRBV13; J: TRBJ2-7; CDR3: ASSLRGYEQY
D: .; size: .; V: TRBV6-1; J: TRBJ2-5; CDR3: ASSEWGRAQETQY
D: .; size: .; V: TRBV5-1; J: TRBJ1-2; CDR3: ASSLAEGAFSGYT
D: .; size: few; V: TRBV30; J: TRBJ2-6; CDR3: AWGEWAGANVLT
D: .; size: .; V: TRBV6-6; J: TRBJ1-2; CDR3: ASSYIQESHGYT
D: TRBD1; size: .; V: TRBV19; J: TRBJ1-5; CDR3: ASSVQGASSNQPQH
D: TRBD2; size: .; V: TRBV11-3; J: TRBJ2-1; CDR3: ASSRTSAHNEQF
D: TRBD1; size: .; V: TRBV29-1; J: TRBJ2-2; CDR3: SVSGQGVDTGELF
D: .; size: .; V: TRBV7-2; J: TRBJ2-3; CDR3: ASSLLRDTQY
D: .; size: .; V: TRBV30; J: TRBJ1-1; CDR3: AYDRPNTEAF
D: TRBD2; size: .; V: TRBV9; J: TRBJ2-2; CDR3: ASRTSGGTGELF
D: TRBD1; size: once; V: TRBV18; J: TRBJ2-5; CDR3: ASSSGTGGETQY
D: TRBD1; size: .; V: TRBV5-4; J: TRBJ2-1; CDR3: ASSRTGGQLYNEQF
D: TRBD1; size: few; V: TRBV5-4; J: TRBJ1-2; CDR3: ASSLTGGHGYT
D: TRBD1; size: .; V: TRBV19; J: TRBJ2-7; CDR3: ASSWTGESDEQY
D: .; size: .; V: TRBV19; J: TRBJ1-2; CDR3: ASSILQGYGYT
D: .; size: once; V: TRBV7-9; J: TRBJ2-1; CDR3: ASSLFLLHNEQF
D: .; size: .; V: TRBV21-1; J: TRBJ1-1; CDR3: ASSDSTGTGDTEAF
D: TRBD2; size: .; V: TRBV5-4; J: TRBJ2-5; CDR3: ASSLTSVQETQY
D: .; size: .; V: TRBV28; J: TRBJ1-2; CDR3: ASTTSPAGNYGYT
D: TRBD2; size: .; V: TRBV27; J: TRBJ2-1; CDR3: ASSPRVGRVDEQF
D: .; size: .; V: TRBV5-1; J: TRBJ2-1; CDR3: ASRSWGDSYNEQF
D: .; size: .; V: TRBV6-6; J: TRBJ2-1; CDR3: ASSYLTTGLSEQF
D: .; size: .; V: TRBV6-5; J: TRBJ1-5; CDR3: ASSPGVGQPQH
D: .; size: .; V: TRBV9; J: TRBJ1-4; CDR3: ASSVGQGTEKLF
D: .; size: .; V: TRBV19; J: TRBJ2-2; CDR3: ASRSLNTGELF
D: TRBD2; size: .; V: TRBV29-1; J: TRBJ2-1; CDR3: SVETSGLANNEQF
D: .; size: .; V: TRBV4-1; J: TRBJ1-2; CDR3: ASSQQGSYGYT
D: .; size: .; V: TRBV28; J: TRBJ2-7; CDR3: ASTYGYEQY
D: TRBD1; size: .; V: TRBV19; J: TRBJ1-5; CDR3: ASIPGQGQGQPQH
D: .; size: .; V: TRBV9; J: TRBJ2-2; CDR3: ASSVGLVKGELF
D: TRBD2; size: .; V: TRBV4-1; J: TRBJ2-5; CDR3: ASSQVPMSSGDVPQETQY
D: TRBD1; size: .; V: TRBV9; J: TRBJ1-1; CDR3: ASSPPQGTPTEAF
D: .; size: once; V: TRBV7-9; J: TRBJ1-2; CDR3: ASSLDHRAKGYT